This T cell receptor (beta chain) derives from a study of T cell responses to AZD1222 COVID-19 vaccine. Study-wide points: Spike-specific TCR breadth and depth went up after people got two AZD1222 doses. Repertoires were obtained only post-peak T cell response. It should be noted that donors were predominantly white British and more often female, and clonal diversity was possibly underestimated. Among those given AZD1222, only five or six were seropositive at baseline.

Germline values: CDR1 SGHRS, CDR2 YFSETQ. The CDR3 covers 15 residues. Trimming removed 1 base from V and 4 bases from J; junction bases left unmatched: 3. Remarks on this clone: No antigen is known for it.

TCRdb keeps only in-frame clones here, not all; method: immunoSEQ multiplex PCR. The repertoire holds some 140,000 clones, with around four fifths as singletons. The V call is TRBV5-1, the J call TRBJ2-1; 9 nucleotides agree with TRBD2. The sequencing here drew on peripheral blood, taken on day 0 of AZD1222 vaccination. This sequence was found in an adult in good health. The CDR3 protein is CASSLSSGEYNEQFF. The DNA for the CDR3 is TGCGCCAGCAGCTTGTCTAGCGGGGAGTACAATGAGCAGTTCTTC.